These 20 T cell receptor beta chains were sequenced from one sample in a study of shared clonotypes between healthy human individuals (dated by TCRdb to the early 2020s). Libraries were made using the immunoSEQ multiplex PCR assay. This immuneACCESS table, as held by TCRdb, lists in-frame sequences with V and J called but not all clones. Of the missing ones, under half trace to an unresolved V gene in checked studies; the others have no known cause. Across this sample there are a few million clones, with around nine tenths seen only once. Of the sample, 0.14% is held by the ten largest clones. The specimen was naive CD4+ T cells sorted from blood. The cell subset or site label here, explained by the study, means: CD45RA+ positively selected. The receptors were sampled from a young man in good health.

This clone showed up just once. The gene calls are TRBV6-5 and TRBJ2-7; perhaps TRBD1 as D (5 bases). CDR3 size: 15 residues. V was pared by 7 bases and J by 6 bases, with 22 bases between. Germline-derived CDR1 and CDR2 are MNHEY and SVGAGI. The chain's CDR3 is CASTNPGFGRGEQYF. The CDR3, as DNA: TGTGCCAGCACTAACCCAGGGTTCGGACGTGGCGAGCAGTACTTC.

The chain has TRBV6-5 and TRBJ2-7, with TRBD1 matching over 7 bases. The CDR3 sequence is 14 residues long. The V gene's germline CDR1 is MNHEY and CDR2 SVGAGI. The ends lost 6 bases at V and 2 bases at J; junction bases unmatched: 7. This CDR3 is CASSRRQGPYEQYF. CDR3 in DNA: TGTGCCAGCAGCCGCCGACAGGGCCCCTACGAGCAGTACTTC.

Concerning this clone itself: This sample includes further DNA sequences coding for the same CDR3. The rearrangement joins TRBV6-1 to TRBJ2-2; D call uncertain. Germline loops: CDR1 MNHNS, CDR2 SASEGT. V shed 1 base and J shed 5 bases, with 5 bases lying between them. The CDR3 is 13 amino acids. CDR3 DNA: TGTGCCAGCAGTGAAGTGGGAACCGGGGAGCTGTTTTTT. It yields the protein CASSEVGTGELFF.

The rearrangement joins TRBV19 to TRBJ2-3, with 7 bases aligning to TRBD1. The CDR3 covers 14 residues. V dropped 6 bases and J dropped 2; count of bases not matched to a gene: 5. Germline CDR1 is LNHDA and CDR2 is SQIVND (reference sequence). CDR3 sequence (DNA): TGTGCCAGTAGCCGGGACAGCACCACAGATACGCAGTATTTT. It encodes CASSRDSTTDTQYF.

A note on this clone: Other nucleotide sequences from this sample produce the same CDR3. The chain carries TRBV7-2 and TRBJ1-2; 9 bases are shared with TRBD1. Per the germline V gene, CDR1 is SGHTA and CDR2 is FQGNSA. This CDR3 region has 13 residues. The ends lost 4 bases at V and 8 bases at J; junction bases unmatched: 5. CDR3 residues: CASSSGQGGGYTF. CDR3 in DNA: TGTGCCAGCAGCTCGGGACAGGGTGGAGGCTACACCTTC.

The chain carries TRBV6-5 and TRBJ1-2, with 9 bases lining up with TRBD1. V was clipped by 6 bases and J by 8 bases; unmatched bases: 4. This CDR3 has 12 residues. CDR1 and CDR2 (germline): MNHEY, SVGAGI. CDR3 DNA sequence: TGTGCCAGCAGACAGGGGGCTGAAGGCTACACCTTC. As protein: CASRQGAEGYTF.

Points on this clone: Possible read error: a much larger clone is one base away. Other DNA sequences in the sample encode the same CDR3. DNA for the CDR3: TGTGCCAGCAGCTCCAAAGAGACCCAGTACTTC. Its translation is CASSSKETQYF. The chain is built from TRBV28 and TRBJ2-5; D gene ambiguous. The V end was cut by 6 bases, the J end by 3 bases, with 5 bases between. The CDR3 covers 11 residues. From germline, CDR1 is MDHEN and CDR2 SYDVKM.

The chain recombines TRBV9 with TRBJ2-1; D is unclear. Looked up from germline, CDR1 is SGDLS and CDR2 is YYNGEE. This CDR3 comprises 13 residues. V dropped 7 bases and J dropped 4 bases, with 12 bases sitting between them. The CDR3 nucleotides are TGTGCCAGCGCCCGGGCGGTGTACAATGAGCAGTTCTTC. Residues: CASARAVYNEQFF.

Of note for this clone: In the same sample, other DNA sequences code for this CDR3. The rearrangement uses TRBV5-1 and TRBJ2-1, with D hard to call. The CDR3 length is 15 residues. Trimming stripped 0 bases from V and 1 base from J, with 8 bases between. Germline V lookup: CDR1 SGHRS, CDR2 YFSETQ. In DNA form, the CDR3 reads TGCGCCAGCAGCTTGGAAGGCGGATCCTACAATGAGCAGTTCTTC. Translated: CASSLEGGSYNEQFF.

The CDR3 nucleotides are TGTGCCTGGACAGATATGAACACTGAAGCTTTCTTT. This encodes CAWTDMNTEAFF. The J gene is TRBJ1-1, the V gene TRBV30; D unresolved. The CDR3 length is 12 residues. V was shortened by 4 bases and J by 0 bases, with 6 bases between the two germline ends. Germline V lookup: CDR1 GTSNPN, CDR2 SVGIG (reference sequence).

This clone was observed a single time. This chain uses TRBV11-2 with TRBJ2-7; D is unresolved. Trimming pared 2 bases from V and 0 bases from J, leaving 11 bases between. The CDR3 runs 15 residues. CDR1 and CDR2 (germline): SGHAT, FQNNGV. In nucleotides, the CDR3 is TGTGCCAGCAGCTTAACTTCAGAAAGCTCCTACGAGCAGTACTTC. Translated, it gives CASSLTSESSYEQYF.

The V call is TRBV5-6, the J call TRBJ1-4, with 10 bases matching TRBD1. After removal of 3 bases from V and 8 bases from J, the junction contained 16 bases not matched to a gene. Germline V gene lookup returns CDR1 SGHDT and CDR2 YYEEEE. This CDR3 comprises 18 residues. The CDR3 reads CASSSGDDRGRKGEKLFF. CDR3 nucleotide sequence: TGTGCCAGCAGCTCGGGAGACGACAGGGGGCGGAAAGGGGAAAAACTGTTTTTT.

V is TRBV4-3 and J is TRBJ2-7; 9 bases map to TRBD1. Germline CDR1 reads LGHNA; CDR2 reads YSLEER. The CDR3 totals 16 residues. V shed 1 base and J 4 bases; nucleotides not matched to a gene: 8. For the CDR3, the DNA is TGCGCCAGCAGCCAAGCTACTACAGGGGGCCCATACGAGCAGTACTTC. Translating it yields CASSQATTGGPYEQYF.

The genes are TRBV5-1 and TRBJ1-2; weak D call: TRBD1 (6 bases). The germline V gene encodes CDR1 SGHRS and CDR2 YFSETQ. Trimming cost V 4 bases and J 7 bases, with 20 bases left between them. The CDR3 runs 15 residues. Here the CDR3 DNA reads TGCGCCAGCAGCCTGATGTCCCGGGACAAAGCTGGCTACACCTTC. Translating gives CASSLMSRDKAGYTF.

This chain connects TRBV5-1 to TRBJ2-7, with 7 nucleotides matching TRBD1. The V and J ends lost 3 bases and 6 bases, in that order; junction bases with no gene match: 9. Germline V gives CDR1 SGHRS, CDR2 YFSETQ. The CDR3 extends over 14 amino acids. The CDR3 DNA sequence: TGCGCCAGCAGCTGGGACCTGACAGGGACCGAGCAGTACTTC. Translation: CASSWDLTGTEQYF. The variable domain in full, with the rest retrieved from reference TRBV5-1 and TRBJ2-7, is KAGVTQTPRYLIKTRGQQVTLSCSPISGHRSVSWYQQTPGQGLQFLFEYFSETQRNKGNFPGRFSGRQFSNSRSEMNVSTLELGDSALYLCASSWDLTGTEQYFGPGTRLTVT.

In its sample, this clone was seen a few times. The chain recombines TRBV6-1 with TRBJ1-6, with D tentatively TRBD1 (6 bases). The V end lost 4 bases, the J end lost 8 bases, and 9 bases lay between the germline ends. Germline lookup yields CDR1 MNHNS and CDR2 SASEGT. The CDR3 covers 13 residues. The CDR3 nucleotides are TGTGCCAGCAGTGGGCGACAGGATTCACCCCTCCACTTT. Translating gives CASSGRQDSPLHF.

Of note for this clone: Other DNA sequences in this specimen translate into the identical CDR3. CDR3 nucleotides: TGCGCCAGCAGCTTGGAGGGCGGATACACTGAAGCTTTCTTT. This sequence encodes CASSLEGGYTEAFF. J is TRBJ1-1 and V is TRBV5-1; D is unclear. From germline, CDR1 is SGHRS and CDR2 YFSETQ. The CDR3 is 14 residues long. The V gene lost 0 bases and the J gene lost 3 bases, with 9 bases spanning the gap.

The rearrangement joins TRBV4-3 to TRBJ2-5; 11 bases match TRBD2. CDR1 and CDR2 (germline): LGHNA, YSLEER. The CDR3 is made up of 15 amino acids. The ends lost 1 base at V and 3 bases at J; junction bases unmatched: 1. The CDR3 spells CASSQVAGGKETQYF. The CDR3 DNA is TGCGCCAGCAGCCAAGTAGCGGGAGGGAAAGAGACCCAGTACTTC.

The chain joins TRBV29-1 to TRBJ2-3; 8 bases map to TRBD1. J was trimmed by 3 bases and V by 1 base; bases with no gene match: 9. This CDR3 has 16 amino acids. Germline V lookup: CDR1 SQVTM, CDR2 ANQGSEA. The CDR3 region is CSVEVHGQGRTDTQYF. The CDR3 DNA sequence: TGCAGCGTTGAAGTCCACGGACAGGGACGTACAGATACGCAGTATTTT.

The V and J genes are TRBV6-5 and TRBJ1-5; D is undetermined. Deletions cut 2 bases from V and 1 base from J, with 3 bases between. The CDR3 extends over 13 amino acids. CDR1 is MNHEY and CDR2 is SVGAGI in the germline V gene. The CDR3 bases are TGTGCCAGCAGTTACCAGAGCAATCAGCCCCAGCATTTT. It is translated as CASSYQSNQPQHF.